This entry lists 32 T cell receptor beta chains sequenced from one sample in a study of shared clonotypes between healthy human individuals. Measured with immunoSEQ multiplex PCR; TCRdb has only the in-frame clones, and not every one. The top ten clones hold 1.4% to 1.5% of a sample with roughly 1 million clones, roughly 80% of them seen once. Sequencing used memory CD4+ T cells sorted from blood. Subset meaning: CD45RA-negative fraction. All receptors derive from a man aged 18 to 30 in good health.

This clone was seen only once. The gene calls are TRBV6-5 and TRBJ2-5, with D possibly being TRBD1 (6 bases). The CDR3 runs 16 residues. Trimming cost V 0 bases and J 5 bases, with 16 bases left between them. Looked up from germline, CDR1 is MNHEY and CDR2 is SVGAGI. CDR3 coding DNA: TGTGCCAGCAGTTACTCCAGGGGCGGATTCGGGGAGACCCAGTACTTC. Protein product: CASSYSRGGFGETQYF.

The V call is TRBV5-1, the J call TRBJ1-4; 10 positions agree with TRBD1. J lost 13 bases, V lost 5 bases, and 8 bases had no gene match. Germline loops: CDR1 SGHRS, CDR2 YFSETQ. The CDR3 loop spans 13 amino acids. The CDR3 is CASRPGQGNILFF. CDR3 sequence (DNA): TGCGCCAGCAGGCCGGGACAGGGGAATATACTGTTTTTT.

The chain recombines TRBV7-3 with TRBJ2-1; 8 nucleotides align to TRBD2. J was trimmed by 5 bases and V by 3 bases; bases with no gene match: 3. The CDR3 loop spans 14 amino acids. In germline, CDR1 is SGHTA, CDR2 FQGTGA. The CDR3 sequence is CASSFSGANNEQFF. Here the CDR3 DNA reads TGTGCCAGCAGCTTTAGCGGGGCTAACAATGAGCAGTTCTTC.

This chain connects TRBV7-9 to TRBJ2-5; 7 nucleotides line up with TRBD2. CDR1 and CDR2 (germline): SEHNR, FQNEAQ (reference sequence). The CDR3 runs to 16 residues. Trimming took 2 bases from V and 4 from J; bases not matched to a gene: 10. The CDR3 DNA is TGTGCCAGCAGCTTAACCGGGACGCCGGGGGGAGAGACCCAGTACTTC. Amino acids: CASSLTGTPGGETQYF.

The chain uses TRBV6-5 and TRBJ2-7; 9 nucleotides agree with TRBD2. Germline values: CDR1 MNHEY, CDR2 SVGAGI. CDR3 length: 14 residues. V was pared by 6 bases and J by 6 bases, with 9 bases of the junction left unmatched. The CDR3 spells CASSAGGDRAEQYF. CDR3 DNA sequence: TGTGCCAGCAGCGCGGGGGGGGATAGGGCCGAGCAGTACTTC.

This chain links TRBV10-2 with TRBJ2-2; D gene ambiguous. The germline CDR1 and CDR2 sequences are WSHSY and SAAADI. The length of the CDR3 is 17 residues. Between the trimmed V and J ends, which lost 1 base and 9 bases, there was a span of 21 bases. CDR3 sequence: CASSELGLVGLSWELFF. In nucleotides, the CDR3 is TGCGCCAGCAGTGAGTTGGGTCTAGTTGGGCTTTCGTGGGAGCTGTTTTTT.

This clone has a handful of counts. J is TRBJ1-5 and V is TRBV28; D gene uncertain. Germline values: CDR1 MDHEN, CDR2 SYDVKM. The CDR3 totals 12 residues. V was clipped by 7 bases and J by 2 bases, with 6 bases between them. The CDR3 DNA reads as TGTGCCAGCACCTGGGGCAATCAGCCCCAGCATTTT. This translates into CASTWGNQPQHF.

In DNA form, the CDR3 reads TGCAGCGTCCTAGGGTCGATTTACGAGCAGTACTTC. It encodes CSVLGSIYEQYF. V gene TRBV29-1 combines with J gene TRBJ2-7; D unresolved. V was pared by 6 bases and J by 4 bases, with 13 bases between. The CDR3 is made up of 12 amino acids. CDR1 SQVTM and CDR2 ANQGSEA come from the germline V gene.

The chain joins TRBV7-9 to TRBJ1-6, with 8 bases identical to TRBD1. The germline gives CDR1 SEHNR, CDR2 FQNEAQ (reference sequence). With 3 bases clipped from V and 7 bases from J, the junction kept 8 bases outside the gene matches. This CDR3 has 16 residues. The CDR3 spells CASSLDLGQGNSPLHF. For the CDR3, the DNA is TGTGCCAGCAGCTTGGATCTTGGACAGGGCAATTCACCCCTCCACTTT. The whole variable domain, filled in from reference TRBV7-9 and TRBJ1-6, reads DTGVSQNPRHKITKRGQNVTFRCDPISEHNRLYWYRQTLGQGPEFLTYFQNEAQLEKSRLLSDRFSAERPKGSFSTLEIQRTEQGDSAMYLCASSLDLGQGNSPLHFGNGTRLTVT.

The CDR3 DNA follows: TGTGCCTGGAGTGCATGGACGGGGGCGGCTGAAGCTTTCTTT. Amino acids: CAWSAWTGAAEAFF. The chain recombines TRBV30 with TRBJ1-1; D perhaps matches TRBD1 (6 bases). This CDR3 has 14 amino acids. The V end was cut by 1 base, the J end by 6 bases, with 15 bases between. Germline values: CDR1 GTSNPN, CDR2 SVGIG (reference sequence).

This chain links TRBV28 with TRBJ1-5; D perhaps matches TRBD1 (5 bases). With 6 bases removed from V and 5 bases from J, the gap between germline ends came to 11 bases. The germline V gene has CDR1 MDHEN and CDR2 SYDVKM. The CDR3 has 13 residues. The DNA of the CDR3 is TGTGCCAGCAGACTAGTGGGGCATCAGCCCCAGCATTTT. Its translation: CASRLVGHQPQHF.

The gene calls are TRBV5-1 and TRBJ2-3; 14 positions agree with TRBD2. Germline trimming cut 2 bases from V and 4 bases from J; bases unmatched to any gene: 12. Germline loops: CDR1 SGHRS, CDR2 YFSETQ. This CDR3 is 19 amino acids long. In DNA, the CDR3 is TGCGCCAGCAGCTTCGGGACTAGCGGGAGCCGAAATGGGGCAGATACGCAGTATTTT. This sequence encodes CASSFGTSGSRNGADTQYF.

V gene TRBV19 combines with J gene TRBJ2-1; no definite D call. The CDR3 is 13 residues long. The V end lost 5 bases, the J end lost 9 bases, and 14 bases lay between the germline ends. Germline CDR1 and CDR2: LNHDA and SQIVND (reference sequence). CDR3 in amino acids: CASSPQTLPEQFF. The CDR3 nucleotides read TGTGCCAGTAGTCCGCAGACATTGCCTGAGCAGTTCTTC.

The CDR3 loop reads CASSWTGEVEAFF. Here the CDR3 DNA reads TGCGCCAGCAGTTGGACAGGGGAGGTTGAAGCTTTCTTT. The chain uses TRBV10-2 and TRBJ1-1; 9 positions agree with TRBD1. CDR3 length: 13 amino acids. J was trimmed by 7 bases and V by 5 bases; bases with no gene match: 5. CDR1 is WSHSY and CDR2 is SAAADI in the germline V gene.

The chain is built from TRBV5-1 and TRBJ1-2; maybe TRBD1 (6 bases). Germline assignment: CDR1 SGHRS and CDR2 YFSETQ. CDR3 length: 14 residues. V lost 1 base and J lost 1, with 8 bases in between. CDR3: CASSLTGSNYGYTF. The CDR3 DNA sequence: TGCGCCAGCAGCTTGACAGGGAGTAACTATGGCTACACCTTC.

The genes are TRBV5-5 and TRBJ1-2; D might be TRBD1 (6 bases). The CDR3 totals 14 residues. V dropped 2 bases and J dropped 7 bases, with 15 bases sitting between them. Per germline, CDR1 SGHKS and CDR2 YYEKEE (reference sequence). In DNA, the CDR3 is TGTGCCAGCAGCTTCTTGTATAGGGGGTCTGGCTACACCTTC. Translation gives CASSFLYRGSGYTF.

The chain joins TRBV10-3 to TRBJ2-6; possible D gene TRBD1, 5 bases. Trimming pared 4 bases from V and 0 bases from J, leaving 13 bases between. From germline, CDR1 is ENHRY and CDR2 SYGVKD. The length of the CDR3 is 17 residues. CDR3 amino acids: CAISGQGESSGANVLTF. The CDR3, as DNA: TGTGCCATCAGTGGCCAGGGTGAGAGCTCTGGGGCCAACGTCCTGACTTTC.

In this sample, this clone turned up many times. V gene TRBV6-6 combines with J gene TRBJ1-2, with a possible D match to TRBD1 (5 bases). Trimming cost V 5 bases and J 3 bases, with 13 bases left between them. Germline V gives CDR1 MNHNY, CDR2 SVGAGI (reference sequence). The CDR3 runs to 14 residues. The CDR3 reads CASSASGTYYGYTF. The CDR3 coding sequence is TGTGCCAGCAGTGCCTCCGGGACCTACTATGGCTACACCTTC.

With respect to this clone: The sample holds other DNA sequences that translate to the same CDR3. This sequence joins TRBV7-2 and TRBJ1-5, with 8 bases fitting TRBD1. Trimming took 5 bases from V and 7 from J; bases not matched to a gene: 4. CDR3 size: 13 residues. Per germline, CDR1 SGHTA and CDR2 FQGNSA. This chain's CDR3 is CASSLTGGQPQHF. CDR3 DNA: TGTGCCAGCAGCCTAACAGGGGGACAGCCCCAGCATTTT.

This clone has more than one count but fewer than ten. This rearrangement joins TRBV6-5 to TRBJ1-1; D is possibly TRBD1 (5 bases). This CDR3 spans 15 amino acids. Germline assignment: CDR1 MNHEY and CDR2 SVGAGI. Trimming shortened V by 0 bases and J by 1 base, and 9 bases separated the two germline ends. In nucleotides, the CDR3 is TGTGCCAGCAGTTACTCGACAGCCCGGAACACTGAAGCTTTCTTT. Translation: CASSYSTARNTEAFF.

The rearrangement joins TRBV4-1 to TRBJ1-2; 8 nucleotides agree with TRBD1. The V and J ends lost 0 bases and 8 bases, in that order; junction bases with no gene match: 5. Germline lookup yields CDR1 MGHRA and CDR2 YSYEKL. This CDR3 comprises 14 residues. CDR3 region: CASSQDQGARGYTF. CDR3 in DNA: TGCGCCAGCAGCCAAGACCAGGGGGCGCGGGGCTACACCTTC.

A few counts support this clone. This chain joins TRBV11-2 and TRBJ2-5, with a weak D call TRBD1 (7 bases). The V gene lost 4 bases and the J gene lost 5 bases, with 17 bases spanning the gap. The germline CDR1 and CDR2 sequences are SGHAT and FQNNGV. This CDR3 contains 15 residues. The CDR3: CASSYSQGGGETQYF. The CDR3 bases are TGTGCCAGCAGCTACTCTCAGGGGGGCGGGGAGACCCAGTACTTC.

This chain connects TRBV5-5 to TRBJ2-7; possibly TRBD1 or TRBD2 for D (5 bases each). The length of the CDR3 is 14 residues. CDR1 is SGHKS and CDR2 is YYEKEE in the germline V gene (reference sequence). Trimming removed 5 bases from V and 3 bases from J, with 15 bases in between. The CDR3: CASSHPGPIYEQYF. The CDR3 nucleotides read TGTGCCAGCAGTCACCCGGGACCGATCTACGAGCAGTACTTC.

The V call is TRBV4-3, the J call TRBJ2-5, with 8 bases lining up with TRBD2. CDR1 is LGHNA, CDR2 YSLEER, per germline. The CDR3 covers 16 residues. V shed 0 bases, J shed 7 bases, and the junction held 10 bases outside the gene matches. The CDR3 loop is CASSQDEVSGGGTQYF. The CDR3 bases are TGCGCCAGCAGCCAAGATGAGGTCAGCGGGGGTGGGACCCAGTACTTC.

V and J are TRBV11-2 and TRBJ2-1; the match to TRBD2 covers 9 bases. The CDR3 length is 20 residues. The germline CDR1 and CDR2 sequences are SGHAT and FQNNGV. V was clipped by 0 bases and J by 0 bases; unmatched bases: 12. CDR3 nucleotide sequence: TGTGCCAGCAGCTTAGAAAGGCGACTAGCGGAATGGAGCTCCTACAATGAGCAGTTCTTC. Translating gives CASSLERRLAEWSSYNEQFF.

V gene TRBV2 combines with J gene TRBJ2-7; 9 nucleotides agree with TRBD1. CDR1 SNHLY and CDR2 FYNNEI come from the germline V gene. This CDR3 contains 13 residues. V trimming: 8 bases; J trimming: 3 bases; junction bases outside the gene matches: 5. CDR3 coding DNA: TGTGCCAGCCCAGACAGGGGGATCTACGAGCAGTACTTC. The encoded protein is CASPDRGIYEQYF. Looking up the rest from reference TRBV2 and TRBJ2-7 gives the full variable domain: EPEVTQTPSHQVTQMGQEVILRCVPISNHLYFYWYRQILGQKVEFLVSFYNNEISEKSEIFDDQFSVERPDGSNFTLKIRSTKLEDSAMYFCASPDRGIYEQYFGPGTRLTVT.

This clone came up a few times. V is TRBV7-9 and J is TRBJ2-7; D not certain. With 3 bases removed from V and 0 bases from J, the gap between germline ends came to 6 bases. The CDR3 runs to 13 residues. Germline V gene data show CDR1 as SEHNR and CDR2 as FQNEAQ (reference sequence). CDR3 loop: CASSFPGSYEQYF. The CDR3 coding sequence is TGTGCCAGCAGCTTTCCGGGCTCCTACGAGCAGTACTTC.

The J gene is TRBJ2-1, the V gene TRBV11-2; 7 positions match TRBD2. With V trimmed by 3 bases and J by 6 bases, 8 bases remained unmatched. The CDR3 loop spans 15 amino acids. CDR1 and CDR2 (germline): SGHAT, FQNNGV. The CDR3 is CASSFATSGTNEQFF. The CDR3, as DNA: TGTGCCAGCAGCTTTGCCACAAGCGGGACCAATGAGCAGTTCTTC.

The genes are TRBV10-3 and TRBJ2-5; 11 bases match TRBD2. CDR3 size: 15 residues. Germline V lookup: CDR1 ENHRY, CDR2 SYGVKD. Trimming took 6 bases from V and 1 from J; bases not matched to a gene: 4. CDR3 coding DNA: TGTGCCATCAGACCCGGGACTAGCGGCCAAGAGACCCAGTACTTC. It encodes CAIRPGTSGQETQYF.

This clone was picked up one time. Here the CDR3 reads CASSTVAGSSYNEQFF. CDR3 DNA: TGCGCCAGCAGCACAGTAGCGGGAAGCTCCTACAATGAGCAGTTCTTC. The V call is TRBV5-1, the J call TRBJ2-1, with TRBD2 matching 8 bases. J gave up 0 bases and V 4 bases, and 6 bases lay outside the gene matches. The CDR3 spans 16 residues. Germline lookup yields CDR1 SGHRS and CDR2 YFSETQ.

The chain recombines TRBV19 with TRBJ2-5, with D uncertain. Trimming took 1 base from V and 0 from J, leaving 6 bases between them. The CDR3 contains 14 residues. Per germline, CDR1 LNHDA and CDR2 SQIVND (reference sequence). CDR3 in amino acids: CASSIVGNQETQYF. The CDR3 coding sequence is TGTGCCAGTAGTATAGTAGGGAACCAAGAGACCCAGTACTTC.

The chain has TRBV11-3 and TRBJ1-4, with 7 bases lining up with TRBD1. Germline CDR1 SGHNT, CDR2 YENEEA. Unmatched junction bases numbered 5, after V lost 5 bases and J lost 8 bases. The CDR3 loop spans 13 amino acids. The CDR3 bases are TGTGCCAGCAGCGCAGGGACAGTCGAAAAACTGTTTTTT. This sequence encodes CASSAGTVEKLFF.